Below are 30 T cell receptor beta chains sequenced from a single sample in a study of response to subunit inactivated influenza vaccine. Via MiXCR, TCRdb re-called the RT-PCR reads, giving one row per CDR3 protein. The sample includes more than 200,000 distinct CDR3 sequences, 9.5% to 15% of them seen just once. The sample consisted of non-naive T cells sorted from PBMCs, taken around two weeks before vaccination. All receptors come from a man over 45 who received an inactivated influenza vaccine.

This chain uses TRBV9 with TRBJ1-6; 9 bases fit TRBD1. V gave up 2 bases and J gave up 7 bases; unmatched junction bases: 7. The CDR3 contains 16 residues. The germline CDR1 and CDR2 sequences are SGDLS and YYNGEE. The CDR3 reads CASSVGQGYGNSPLHF. CDR3 nucleotides: TGTGCCAGCAGCGTGGGACAGGGTTATGGAAATTCACCCCTCCACTTT.

This clonotype occurred many times. The CDR3 bases are TGTGCCAGCAGCGAACGTGGCTTTAGCTACGAGCAGTACTTC. Protein: CASSERGFSYEQYF. The chain employs TRBV6-1 and TRBJ2-7; D is unresolved. The CDR3 runs 14 residues. V lost 6 bases, J lost 3 bases, and 15 bases lay in between. Germline CDR1 reads MNHNS; CDR2 reads SASEGT.

This clonotype was recorded at least ten times. The chain combines TRBV7-2 with TRBJ2-5; D perhaps matches TRBD2 (5 bases). CDR1 is SGHTA, CDR2 FQGNSA, per germline. The CDR3 runs to 15 residues. V was cut by 3 bases and J by 1 base, with 12 bases left in between. In DNA form, the CDR3 reads TGTGCCAGCAGCTTTACGCCCAGCGGCCAAGAGACCCAGTACTTC. It specifies CASSFTPSGQETQYF.

The V call is TRBV20-1, the J call TRBJ2-3, with TRBD2 matching 7 bases. Germline loops: CDR1 DFQATT, CDR2 SNEGSKA (reference sequence). J gave up 0 bases and V 4 bases, and 7 bases lay outside the gene matches. This CDR3 is built from 15 residues. Written as DNA, the CDR3 is TGCAGTGCTACCTCCTATAGCGGGAGCACAGATACGCAGTATTTT. It is translated as CSATSYSGSTDTQYF.

This clonotype was picked up many times. The chain links TRBV15 to TRBJ2-1, with 7 positions matching TRBD2. V dropped 1 base and J dropped 2; count of bases not matched to a gene: 8. This CDR3 has 17 amino acids. The germline V gene encodes CDR1 LNHNV and CDR2 YYDKDF (reference sequence). The CDR3 loop reads CATSRGGTGGTYNEQFF. CDR3 DNA: TGTGCCACCAGCAGAGGGGGAACGGGGGGTACCTACAATGAGCAGTTCTTC.

This clonotype was detected only a few times. The V gene is TRBV5-1, the J gene TRBJ2-5, with D possibly being TRBD1 (5 bases). Germline V gives CDR1 SGHRS, CDR2 YFSETQ. This CDR3 is built from 13 residues. Trimming shortened V by 4 bases and J by 4 bases, and 11 bases separated the two germline ends. The CDR3 nucleotides read TGCGCCAGCAGCCCAGGGTCGGTAGAGACCCAGTACTTC. Translation gives CASSPGSVETQYF.

This clonotype was seen only a few times. The chain couples TRBV9 to TRBJ2-2; TRBD1 is a possible D gene (5 bases). Between the trimmed V and J ends, which lost 0 bases and 7 bases, there was a span of 13 bases. Per germline, CDR1 SGDLS and CDR2 YYNGEE. The CDR3 is 15 amino acids. This CDR3 reads CASSVAQGKGGELFF. The CDR3 coding sequence is TGTGCCAGCAGCGTAGCCCAGGGAAAGGGCGGGGAGCTGTTTTTT. The entire variable domain, with the rest obtained from reference TRBV9 and TRBJ2-2, is as follows: DSGVTQTPKHLITATGQRVTLRCSPRSGDLSVYWYQQSLDQGLQFLIQYYNGEERAKGNILERFSAQQFPDLHSELNLSSLELGDSALYFCASSVAQGKGGELFFGEGSRLTVL.

This clonotype was detected many times. The chain couples TRBV12-3 or TRBV12-4 to TRBJ1-5; 9 bases line up with TRBD1. The CDR3 runs 15 residues. Losses at the gene ends were 5 bases for V and 6 bases for J; bases not matched to a gene: 8. CDR3 in amino acids: CASSRQGVIRQPQHF. In DNA, the CDR3 is TGTGCCAGCAGTCGACAGGGGGTTATACGTCAGCCCCAGCATTTT.

Note on this clonotype: The missing conserved phenylalanine or tryptophan at the end of this CDR3 makes a read error likely. The CDR3 DNA reads as TGCAGTGCTAGTTGGGTAGGGACAGCGAACACCGGGGAGCTGTTTCTT. As protein: CSASWVGTANTGELFL. The genes are TRBV20-1 and TRBJ2-2, with 7 bases aligning to TRBD1. After removal of 3 bases from V and 0 bases from J, the junction contained 7 bases not matched to a gene. Per the germline V gene, CDR1 is DFQATT and CDR2 is SNEGSKA (reference sequence). The CDR3 length is 16 residues.

V gene TRBV10-2 combines with J gene TRBJ2-3; 11 nucleotides agree with TRBD1. CDR3 length: 16 amino acids. The germline V gene has CDR1 WSHSY and CDR2 SAAADI. V shed 2 bases, J shed 5 bases, and the junction held 6 bases outside the gene matches. This CDR3 reads CASSERLGQGGDTQYF. The CDR3 region has the DNA TGCGCCAGCAGTGAGCGGTTGGGACAGGGGGGAGATACGCAGTATTTT.

The CDR3 DNA reads as TGTGCCAGCAGCTCCAAGTCAACAAGCACAGATACGCAGTATTTT. Translated, it gives CASSSKSTSTDTQYF. The chain combines TRBV11-3 with TRBJ2-3; D call uncertain. CDR1 is SGHNT and CDR2 is YENEEA in the germline V gene. The CDR3 has 15 residues. V was clipped by 4 bases and J by 0 bases, with 11 bases between them.

This clonotype was seen only a few times. The chain is built from TRBV29-1 and TRBJ2-3; D is possibly TRBD1 (5 bases). From germline, CDR1 is SQVTM and CDR2 ANQGSEA. This CDR3 has 14 residues. Trimming shortened V by 6 bases and J by 2 bases, and 15 bases separated the two germline ends. CDR3 coding DNA: TGCAGCGTGATGGGGCGTTGGGACACAGATACGCAGTATTTT. Residues: CSVMGRWDTDTQYF.

The chain has TRBV6-2 or TRBV6-3 and TRBJ1-3; D not resolved. CDR3 length: 14 amino acids. Trimming removed 7 bases at V and 2 bases at J, with 12 bases between. CDR1 is MNHEY, CDR2 SVGEGT, per germline. CDR3 loop: CASNRAEAGNTIYF. The CDR3 DNA sequence: TGTGCCAGCAATCGGGCGGAGGCTGGAAACACCATATATTTT.

This clonotype was seen only a few times. The chain has TRBV3-1 and TRBJ2-3; no clear D gene. CDR3 length: 13 residues. V was pared by 4 bases and J by 6 bases, with 11 bases between. In germline, CDR1 is LGHDT, CDR2 YNNKEL (reference sequence). The CDR3 loop reads CASSPPTVDTQYF. In nucleotides, the CDR3 is TGTGCCAGCAGCCCTCCGACGGTGGATACGCAGTATTTT.

This clonotype was found many times. The chain employs TRBV12-3 or TRBV12-4 and TRBJ2-1; 11 bases line up with TRBD2. The V and J ends lost 3 bases and 2 bases, in that order; junction bases with no gene match: 15. The CDR3 totals 20 residues. The CDR3 nucleotides are TGTGCCAGCAGTTTTATTAGCGGGGGGGCAAGGTCCCTCGCCTACAATGAGCAGTTCTTC. It specifies CASSFISGGARSLAYNEQFF.

The chain employs TRBV12-3 or TRBV12-4 and TRBJ1-3; 9 bases map to TRBD1. The CDR3 extends over 14 amino acids. V gave up 6 bases and J gave up 4 bases; unmatched junction bases: 4. CDR3 in DNA: TGTGCCAGCAGACTTGGACAGGGGGGAAACACCATATATTTT. Translating gives CASRLGQGGNTIYF.

This clonotype was detected many times. Here the CDR3 reads CSVERTSGDQETQYF. In DNA form, the CDR3 reads TGCAGCGTTGAGCGGACTAGCGGGGACCAAGAGACCCAGTACTTC. V and J are TRBV29-1 and TRBJ2-5; 12 positions agree with TRBD2. Germline loops: CDR1 SQVTM, CDR2 ANQGSEA. Trimming cost V 3 bases and J 0 bases; bases outside gene matches: 2. The CDR3 is made up of 15 amino acids. Full variable domain (remainder filled in from reference TRBV29-1 and TRBJ2-5): SAVISQKPSRDICQRGTSLTIQCQVDSQVTMMFWYRQQPGQSLTLIATANQGSEATYESGFVIDKFPISRPNLTFSTLTVSNMSPEDSSIYLCSVERTSGDQETQYFGPGTRLLVL.

This clonotype was detected many times. The chain employs TRBV6-2 or TRBV6-3 and TRBJ2-7, with 9 bases aligning to TRBD1. The ends lost 7 bases at V and 5 bases at J; junction bases unmatched: 9. Germline V CDR1 and CDR2: MNHEY, SVGEGT. CDR3 length: 14 residues. For the CDR3, the DNA is TGTGCCAGCAATGAGGACAGGGGAAATAACGAGCAGTACTTC. Translating it yields CASNEDRGNNEQYF.

This clonotype showed up many times. The chain couples TRBV28 to TRBJ1-5; D not certain. With 7 bases removed from V and 0 bases from J, the gap between germline ends came to 4 bases. CDR3 size: 12 residues. Germline CDR1 reads MDHEN; CDR2 reads SYDVKM. The chain's CDR3 is CASKGSNQPQHF. The DNA for the CDR3 is TGTGCCAGCAAGGGTAGCAATCAGCCCCAGCATTTT.

The sample holds many counts of this clonotype. The chain couples TRBV10-3 to TRBJ2-7; D might be TRBD2 (6 bases). V lost 6 bases to trimming and J lost 3 bases, with 6 bases between them. Germline CDR1 reads ENHRY; CDR2 reads SYGVKD. The CDR3 is made up of 11 amino acids. The CDR3 sequence is CAIRDYYEQYF. CDR3 in DNA: TGTGCCATCAGGGACTACTACGAGCAGTACTTC.

The chain couples TRBV20-1 to TRBJ2-1; TRBD2 matches 9 bases. This CDR3 has 15 amino acids. The germline CDR1 and CDR2 sequences are DFQATT and SNEGSKA (reference sequence). With 5 bases clipped from V and 9 bases from J, the junction kept 14 bases outside the gene matches. The CDR3 nucleotides are TGCAGTGCTCCTAGTTTAGCGGGAGCCCCGGGTGAGCAGTTCTTC. Translation gives CSAPSLAGAPGEQFF.

The V and J genes are TRBV30 and TRBJ2-7; no clear D gene. Trimming removed 0 bases at V and 4 bases at J, with 7 bases between. Germline lookup yields CDR1 GTSNPN and CDR2 SVGIG (reference sequence). CDR3 size: 12 residues. In nucleotides, the CDR3 is TGTGCCTGGAGTGTGGGGTGGTACGAGCAGTACTTC. It codes for CAWSVGWYEQYF.

V and J are TRBV10-3 and TRBJ2-7; a possible D gene is TRBD1 (7 bases). Trimming stripped 0 bases from V and 2 bases from J, with 8 bases between. The CDR3 totals 14 residues. The germline V gene has CDR1 ENHRY and CDR2 SYGVKD. As DNA, the CDR3 is TGTGCCATCAGTGAGTCCAGGGGGGCCTACGAGCAGTACTTC. Its translation is CAISESRGAYEQYF.

The table lists this clonotype with many counts. The chain carries TRBV28 and TRBJ2-5; 9 nucleotides align to TRBD2. After removal of 10 bases from V and 3 bases from J, the junction contained 12 bases not matched to a gene. The CDR3 totals 15 residues. CDR1 and CDR2 from the germline V gene are MDHEN and SYDVKM. Written as DNA, the CDR3 is TGTGCCATCCAGTTACCGACTAGCGGCAAAGAGACCCAGTACTTC. Protein product: CAIQLPTSGKETQYF. Combining the CDR3 with reference TRBV28 and TRBJ2-5 gives the whole variable domain DVKVTQSSRYLVKRTGEKVFLECVQDMDHENMFWYRQDPGLGLRLIYFSYDVKMKEKGDIPEGYSVSREKKERFSLILESASTNQTSMYLCAIQLPTSGKETQYFGPGTRLLVL.

In its sample, this clonotype was seen many times. V and J are TRBV4-3 and TRBJ2-1; D is perhaps TRBD2 (6 bases). CDR3 length: 14 amino acids. From germline, CDR1 is LGHNA and CDR2 YSLEER. V was pared by 5 bases and J by 9 bases, with 17 bases between. The chain's CDR3 is CASSLGLGGVEQFF. Written as DNA, the CDR3 is TGCGCCAGCAGCTTAGGATTGGGGGGAGTTGAGCAGTTCTTC.

Notes on this clonotype: As the CDR3 is not closed by the conserved phenylalanine or tryptophan, this likely results from a read error. Because the CDR3's place on the DNA is in doubt, the DNA is left out and the CDR3 is given as listed by TCRdb. The chain recombines TRBV2 with TRBJ2-7; TRBD2 reflects the table's D call only, with no check against the DNA. CDR1 is SNHLY, CDR2 FYNNEI, per germline. The CDR3 is 12 amino acids in total, end residues counted. CDR3 protein: CASGVGLTSGNL.

This clonotype was detected only a few times. This chain connects TRBV18 to TRBJ2-1; D is uncertain. Trimming removed 5 bases at V and 7 bases at J, with 9 bases between. From germline, CDR1 is KGHSH and CDR2 LQKENI. The CDR3 length is 12 residues. The CDR3: CASSSTWNEQFF. CDR3 sequence (DNA): TGTGCCAGCTCATCGACTTGGAATGAGCAGTTCTTC.

This clonotype was seen a few times. The chain is built from TRBV20-1 and TRBJ2-5; D is possibly TRBD1 or TRBD2 (5 bases each). Germline lookup yields CDR1 DFQATT and CDR2 SNEGSKA (reference sequence). The CDR3 is 14 residues long. V was pared by 6 bases and J by 5 bases, with 19 bases between. CDR3 sequence: CSATGTGSQETQYF. In DNA form, the CDR3 reads TGCAGTGCCACCGGGACGGGGAGCCAGGAGACCCAGTACTTC.

CDR3 sequence (DNA): TGTGCCATCAGTGGGACAGGGACCACTGAAGCTTTCTTT. This translates into CAISGTGTTEAFF. The chain links TRBV10-3 to TRBJ1-1, with TRBD1 matching over 8 bases. The CDR3 length is 13 residues. Trimming cost V 4 bases and J 4 bases; bases outside gene matches: 2. CDR1 is ENHRY and CDR2 is SYGVKD in the germline V gene.

This clonotype was found many times. The chain links TRBV10-3 to TRBJ2-3, with 7 bases matching TRBD2. The CDR3 contains 15 residues. The V gene's germline CDR1 is ENHRY and CDR2 SYGVKD. V lost 11 bases to trimming and J lost 0 bases; unmatched junction nucleotides: 11. The CDR3 DNA sequence: TGTGCCCACCAGCAGGGAGCGGGAAGCACAGATACGCAGTATTTT. Protein: CAHQQGAGSTDTQYF.